Listed below are T cell receptor beta chains from one sample, sequenced in a study of blood T cell repertoires in COVID-19. Sequencing was performed with immunoSEQ multiplex PCR; in TCRdb, only in-frame clones are kept and a portion is missing. The repertoire includes around 150,000 clones, under 80% of them detected once, and about 3.9% sits in the top ten. The sample consisted of peripheral blood. The receptors were sampled from a man between 60 and 75 years old with acute or convalescent COVID-19. Each CDR3 is given with its conserved first and last residue. A D gene is named only where the DNA matches it firmly. Clone size is shown for a subset of rows, as once, few, many or a class of expanded clone.

V,J,size,D,CDR3,DNA
TRBV7-2,TRBJ1-5,.,.,CASSLKGGSQPQHF,TGTGCCAGCAGCTTAAAGGGGGGGAGCCAGCCCCAGCATTTT
TRBV11-2,TRBJ2-7,.,TRBD1,CASSLDRGLIYEQYF,TGTGCCAGCAGCTTGGACAGGGGGCTTATCTACGAGCAGTACTTC
TRBV7-2,TRBJ2-7,few,TRBD2,CASSLELAGWVYF,TGTGCCAGCAGCTTAGAGCTAGCGGGCTGGGTGTACTTC
TRBV10-3,TRBJ2-3,.,TRBD1,CASGQRTDTQYF,TGTGCCTCGGGACAGCGCACAGATACGCAGTATTTT
TRBV30,TRBJ2-1,.,.,CAWRGARLGEQFF,TGTGCCTGGCGGGGGGCGCGCCTCGGTGAGCAGTTCTTC
TRBV6-6,TRBJ1-6,.,.,CASTSRGSSYNSPLHF,TGTGCCAGCACTTCACGGGGGAGCTCCTATAATTCACCCCTCCACTTT
TRBV5-5,TRBJ2-5,.,.,CASSSSAPSETQYF,TGTGCCAGCAGCTCTAGCGCACCAAGTGAGACCCAGTACTTC
TRBV6-5,TRBJ2-3,.,TRBD1,CASSTGQGADTQYF,TGTGCCAGCAGTACCGGACAGGGGGCAGATACGCAGTATTTT
TRBV9,TRBJ2-5,.,TRBD2,CASSVGGRAQETQYF,TGTGCCAGCAGCGTAGGCGGGAGGGCGCAAGAGACCCAGTACTTC
TRBV27,TRBJ2-2,few,TRBD2,CASAGLAGVSGELFF,TGTGCCAGCGCGGGACTAGCGGGAGTTAGCGGGGAGCTGTTTTTT
TRBV6-6,TRBJ2-7,.,.,CASRKAYEQYF,TGTGCCAGCAGAAAAGCGTACGAGCAGTACTTC
TRBV6-6,TRBJ1-6,.,.,CASSYSASSYNSPLHF,TGTGCCAGCAGTTACAGTGCGAGCTCCTATAATTCACCCCTCCACTTT
TRBV12-3/TRBV12-4,TRBJ1-6,.,.,CASSSGAAPLHF,TGTGCCAGCAGTTCAGGGGCGGCACCCCTCCACTTT
TRBV5-6,TRBJ2-3,.,.,CASSLIGSGTDTQYF,TGTGCCAGCAGCTTGATCGGTAGTGGCACAGATACGCAGTATTTT
TRBV6-1,TRBJ1-1,.,.,CASSPQAANTEAFF,TGTGCCAGCAGTCCCCAGGCCGCGAACACTGAAGCTTTCTTT
TRBV5-4,TRBJ2-1,.,.,CASSLWGSGEQFF,TGTGCCAGCAGCTTATGGGGATCAGGGGAGCAGTTCTTC
TRBV28,TRBJ1-6,.,TRBD1,CASSLGQGNSPLHF,TGTGCCAGCAGTTTGGGACAGGGAAATTCACCCCTCCACTTT
TRBV10-2,TRBJ1-2,.,.,CASSEYRDSGYTF,TGCGCCAGCAGTGAATACAGGGATAGTGGCTACACCTTC
TRBV15,TRBJ1-6,.,.,CATTPWQSNSPLHF,TGTGCCACTACCCCCTGGCAGTCAAATTCACCCCTCCACTTT
TRBV2,TRBJ1-5,few,.,CASRALNQPQHF,TGTGCCAGCAGGGCCCTCAATCAGCCCCAGCATTTT
TRBV5-1,TRBJ2-1,few,TRBD2,CASSLGTSGMNEQFF,TGCGCCAGCAGCCTAGGGACTAGCGGGATGAATGAGCAGTTCTTC
TRBV5-1,TRBJ1-2,many,TRBD1,CASRMGDSDNYGYTF,TGCGCCAGCAGGATGGGGGACAGCGATAACTATGGCTACACCTTC
TRBV10-3,TRBJ2-3,.,TRBD2,CASGLAGGHTQYF,TGTGCCTCAGGACTAGCCGGGGGTCATACGCAGTATTTT
TRBV11-2,TRBJ2-3,.,.,CASSLDIDTQYF,TGTGCCAGCAGCTTAGATATAGATACGCAGTATTTT
TRBV11-2,TRBJ2-1,.,.,CASSLRRDPVNEQFF,TGTGCCAGCAGCTTACGGCGGGACCCAGTCAATGAGCAGTTCTTC
TRBV7-3,TRBJ2-1,.,.,CASSVSRDNEQFF,TGTGCCAGCAGCGTATCCCGAGATAATGAGCAGTTCTTC
TRBV15,TRBJ2-3,once,.,CATSREIPGVLADTQYF,TGTGCCACCAGCAGGGAGATACCGGGAGTGCTGGCAGATACGCAGTATTTT
TRBV7-9,TRBJ1-1,few,.,CASSFQGRLGF,TGTGCCAGCAGCTTCCAGGGCCGTTTAGGCTTT
TRBV7-9,TRBJ2-5,.,TRBD2,CASSLFAGGAKETQYF,TGTGCCAGCAGCTTATTTGCGGGAGGTGCTAAAGAGACCCAGTACTTC
TRBV4-1,TRBJ2-7,.,.,CASSQVSGSSYEQYF,TGCGCCAGCAGCCAAGTTAGCGGTAGCTCCTACGAGCAGTACTTC
TRBV19,TRBJ2-2,few,.,CASNPLGASGELFF,TGTGCCAGTAATCCCCTGGGGGCGAGCGGGGAGCTGTTTTTT
TRBV20-1,TRBJ1-4,.,.,CSAVGREKLFF,TGCAGTGCTGTGGGGCGTGAAAAACTGTTTTTT
TRBV27,TRBJ2-7,.,.,CASSFGTGRKGYEQYF,TGTGCCAGCAGTTTTGGGACGGGGAGGAAAGGGTACGAGCAGTACTTC
TRBV6-5,TRBJ2-2,.,.,CASRPPAGNTGELFF,TGTGCCAGCAGGCCCCCAGCGGGCAACACCGGGGAGCTGTTTTTT
TRBV7-2,TRBJ2-7,.,TRBD2,CASSFRGGLAGGTTYEQYF,TGTGCCAGCAGCTTCCGGGGTGGGCTAGCGGGAGGAACGACCTACGAGCAGTACTTC
TRBV24-1,TRBJ2-3,.,TRBD2,CATSDPKNLAGVPDTQYF,TGTGCCACCAGTGACCCTAAGAATCTAGCGGGAGTCCCAGATACGCAGTATTTT
TRBV28,TRBJ1-2,.,TRBD1,CASSLAGGRGYTF,TGTGCCAGCAGTTTAGCAGGGGGCCGTGGCTACACCTTC
TRBV18,TRBJ2-5,.,.,CASSPNARERWETQYF,TGTGCCAGCTCACCCAATGCCCGGGAGAGGTGGGAGACCCAGTACTTC
TRBV7-2,TRBJ1-2,.,TRBD1,CASSKTRTGLTYGYTF,TGTGCCAGCAGCAAGACCCGGACAGGACTAACCTATGGCTACACCTTC
TRBV5-1,TRBJ1-1,once,.,CASSLSVNTEAFF,TGCGCCAGCAGCTTGTCGGTGAACACTGAAGCTTTCTTT
TRBV29-1,TRBJ1-1,.,.,CSVERTLNTEAFF,TGCAGCGTTGAAAGGACATTGAACACTGAAGCTTTCTTT
TRBV6-2/TRBV6-3,TRBJ2-3,many,TRBD2,CASSYSRTSGSTDTQYF,TGTGCCAGCAGTTACTCCCGGACTAGCGGCAGCACAGATACGCAGTATTTT
TRBV9,TRBJ2-1,.,.,CASSAPTPLSGWWNEQFF,TGTGCCAGCAGCGCCCCGACTCCCCTGAGCGGGTGGTGGAATGAGCAGTTCTTC
TRBV2,TRBJ1-3,once,TRBD1,CASRGPGNTIYF,TGTGCCTCCAGGGGGCCCGGAAACACCATATATTTT
TRBV10-3,TRBJ2-1,.,.,CAISESGEDNEQFF,TGTGCCATCAGTGAGAGTGGAGAGGACAATGAGCAGTTCTTC
TRBV19,TRBJ2-1,.,TRBD2,CASSISSLAGGDEQFF,TGTGCCAGTAGTATAAGTAGTCTAGCGGGAGGGGATGAGCAGTTCTTC